These 25 T cell receptor beta chains originate from one sample sequenced in a study of shared clonotypes between healthy human individuals. Libraries were prepared by immunoSEQ multiplex PCR; TCRdb keeps only in-frame clonotypes and omits some of them. The table has approximately 1.4 million clones, around 98% seen once; the top ten hold roughly 0.42%. Sequencing was done on a sample of naive CD4+ T cells sorted from blood. As to subset: CD45RA+ positively selected. Every receptor here comes from a young man in good health.

The J gene is TRBJ2-7, the V gene TRBV5-1; possible D gene TRBD1, 6 bases. The CDR3 spans 14 residues. The V and J ends lost 0 bases and 5 bases respectively, with 12 bases between them. Germline CDR1 and CDR2: SGHRS and YFSETQ. The DNA of the CDR3 is TGCGCCAGCAGCTTGGATCCCCGGACAGACGAGCAGTACTTC. Translating it yields CASSLDPRTDEQYF.

V gene TRBV30 combines with J gene TRBJ1-2; D might be TRBD1 (6 bases). Trimming pared 4 bases from V and 6 bases from J, leaving 9 bases between. Germline values: CDR1 GTSNPN, CDR2 SVGIG (reference sequence). This CDR3 comprises 11 residues. CDR3 coding DNA: TGTGCCTGGACAGGGGCCAATGGCTACACCTTC. Translated, it gives CAWTGANGYTF.

The chain employs TRBV18 and TRBJ1-5; tentatively, D is TRBD1 (5 bases). The V end lost 2 bases, the J end lost 0 bases, and 11 bases lay between the germline ends. Germline lookup yields CDR1 KGHSH and CDR2 LQKENI. CDR3 length equals 16 residues. The DNA for the CDR3 is TGTGCCAGCTCACCAAAGGGGCCAGATAGCAATCAGCCCCAGCATTTT. Translation gives CASSPKGPDSNQPQHF.

A word on this clone: The same CDR3 arises from other DNA sequences in this sample as well. The CDR3 protein is CASSLASGIYNEQFF. The DNA of the CDR3 is TGCGCCAGCAGCTTGGCTAGCGGGATCTACAATGAGCAGTTCTTC. This chain links TRBV5-1 with TRBJ2-1; 9 bases are shared with TRBD2. V was pared by 0 bases and J by 3 bases, with 1 base of the junction left unmatched. Germline V gives CDR1 SGHRS, CDR2 YFSETQ. CDR3 size: 15 residues.

This rearrangement joins TRBV18 to TRBJ2-5; the D is unclear. CDR3 length: 12 residues. V lost 5 bases and J lost 2, with 6 bases in between. The germline CDR1 and CDR2 sequences are KGHSH and LQKENI. This chain's CDR3 is CASSASQETQYF. In DNA form, the CDR3 reads TGTGCCAGCTCAGCGTCGCAAGAGACCCAGTACTTC. Combining the CDR3 with reference TRBV18 and TRBJ2-5 gives the whole variable domain NAGVMQNPRHLVRRRGQEARLRCSPMKGHSHVYWYRQLPEEGLKFMVYLQKENIIDESGMPKERFSAEFPKEGPSILRIQQVVRGDSAAYFCASSASQETQYFGPGTRLLVL.

The gene calls are TRBV9 and TRBJ2-1; 7 positions match TRBD2. V shed 0 bases, J shed 2 bases, and the junction held 14 bases outside the gene matches. The V gene's germline CDR1 is SGDLS and CDR2 YYNGEE. The CDR3 covers 19 residues. The CDR3 nucleotides read TGTGCCAGCAGCGTAGGTCTGAGTGGTTGGGCGGGAGCCTACAATGAGCAGTTCTTC. Amino acids: CASSVGLSGWAGAYNEQFF.

V is TRBV15 and J is TRBJ1-5; D is unclear. V lost 0 bases, J lost 1 base, and 13 bases lay in between. CDR3 length equals 17 residues. Germline CDR1 LNHNV, CDR2 YYDKDF (reference sequence). The CDR3 DNA reads TGTGCCACCAGCAGAGATGCGGGGTATGGGAGCAATCAGCCCCAGCATTTT. Translating it yields CATSRDAGYGSNQPQHF.

The chain is built from TRBV28 and TRBJ1-2; TRBD1 is a possible D gene (5 bases). There are 13 residues in the CDR3. Per germline, CDR1 MDHEN and CDR2 SYDVKM. V was clipped by 3 bases and J by 5 bases, with 10 bases between them. The DNA of the CDR3 is TGTGCCAGCAGTTTTATCTCAGGGTATGGCTACACCTTC. Its protein is CASSFISGYGYTF.

The chain links TRBV9 to TRBJ1-5; D unclear. Germline V CDR1 and CDR2: SGDLS, YYNGEE. The CDR3 loop spans 15 amino acids. With 0 bases removed from V and 7 bases from J, the gap between germline ends came to 14 bases. The CDR3 sequence is CASSVAPNAEQPQHF. In nucleotides, the CDR3 is TGTGCCAGCAGCGTAGCCCCCAATGCGGAACAGCCCCAGCATTTT.

Turning to this clone: Additional DNA sequences in this sample encode the identical CDR3. The chain recombines TRBV5-1 with TRBJ2-3; D gene uncertain. With 0 bases removed from V and 3 bases from J, the gap between germline ends came to 8 bases. This CDR3 has 14 residues. The germline V gene has CDR1 SGHRS and CDR2 YFSETQ. The CDR3 protein is CASSLDRVTDTQYF. CDR3 coding DNA: TGCGCCAGCAGCTTGGATCGGGTAACAGATACGCAGTATTTT.

V is TRBV28 and J is TRBJ2-7; perhaps TRBD2 as D (5 bases). Trimming removed 6 bases from V and 6 bases from J, with 12 bases in between. Germline CDR1 and CDR2: MDHEN and SYDVKM. This CDR3 is built from 12 residues. Here the CDR3 DNA reads TGTGCCAGCAGCAACCTAGCATCCGAGCAGTACTTC. It codes for CASSNLASEQYF.

For this clone: An end of the junction does not agree with germline; a read error may underlie this. Other DNA sequences in the same sample also yield this CDR3. This chain uses TRBV7-2 with TRBJ2-7; maybe TRBD1 (5 bases). The CDR3 runs 13 residues. Germline-derived CDR1 and CDR2 are SGHTA and FQGNSA. The CDR3 protein is CASSLGAPYEQYF. CDR3 sequence (DNA): TGTGCCAGCAGTTTAGGGGCACCCTACGAGCAGTACTTC.

The rearrangement joins TRBV18 to TRBJ2-1; a possible D gene is TRBD2 (5 bases). CDR3 length: 15 amino acids. Trimming shortened V by 0 bases and J by 12 bases, and 18 bases separated the two germline ends. Per germline, CDR1 KGHSH and CDR2 LQKENI. Here the CDR3 reads CASSPPDSLVVGQFF. As DNA, the CDR3 is TGTGCCAGCTCACCACCGGACTCGCTAGTAGTGGGGCAGTTCTTC.

V and J are TRBV6-5 and TRBJ2-3; tentatively, D is TRBD1 (6 bases). V lost 6 bases, J lost 7 bases, and 14 bases lay in between. The CDR3 loop spans 13 amino acids. The germline CDR1 and CDR2 sequences are MNHEY and SVGAGI. CDR3 coding DNA: TGTGCCAGCAGGCAGTCGGACAGACATACGCAGTATTTT. It yields the protein CASRQSDRHTQYF.

The chain employs TRBV18 and TRBJ2-3; 12 bases agree with TRBD2. Germline CDR1 and CDR2: KGHSH and LQKENI. This CDR3 is built from 16 residues. The V gene end was trimmed by 1 base and the J gene end by 2 bases; junction bases not matched to a gene: 1. CDR3 sequence reads: CASSPRLAGATDTQYF. For the CDR3, the DNA is TGTGCCAGCTCACCACGACTAGCGGGGGCCACAGATACGCAGTATTTT.

The gene calls are TRBV2 and TRBJ2-7, with 7 nucleotides matching TRBD1. Per germline, CDR1 SNHLY and CDR2 FYNNEI. Unmatched junction bases numbered 7, after V lost 6 bases and J lost 2 bases. CDR3 length equals 14 residues. CDR3 sequence (DNA): TGTGCCAGCAGCTCCGACAGGGAAGCCTACGAGCAGTACTTC. Its protein product is CASSSDREAYEQYF. The full variable domain, its missing parts supplied by reference TRBV2 and TRBJ2-7, is EPEVTQTPSHQVTQMGQEVILRCVPISNHLYFYWYRQILGQKVEFLVSFYNNEISEKSEIFDDQFSVERPDGSNFTLKIRSTKLEDSAMYFCASSSDREAYEQYFGPGTRLTVT.

The chain has TRBV9 and TRBJ2-5; D uncertain. Trimming removed 4 bases from V and 5 bases from J, with 9 bases in between. The germline CDR1 and CDR2 sequences are SGDLS and YYNGEE. CDR3 length: 12 amino acids. CDR3 DNA sequence: TGTGCCAGCAGCCCCCCTCGGGAGACCCAGTACTTC. Translated, it gives CASSPPRETQYF.

V and J are TRBV25-1 and TRBJ2-7; 7 positions match TRBD2. V lost 3 bases, J lost 4 bases, and 9 bases stayed unmatched. Germline V gene sequence: CDR1 MGHDK, CDR2 SYGVNS. This CDR3 is 15 amino acids long. CDR3 nucleotides: TGTGCCAGCAGTGATTCGGCTAGCGGAACATACGAGCAGTACTTC. This sequence encodes CASSDSASGTYEQYF.

A note on this clone: The sample holds other DNA sequences that translate to the same CDR3. J is TRBJ2-7 and V is TRBV7-2, with a tentative D call TRBD2 (5 bases). The CDR3 is 15 residues long. Germline lookup yields CDR1 SGHTA and CDR2 FQGNSA. The V end was cut by 1 base, the J end by 2 bases, with 12 bases between. CDR3 region: CASSLGGIRTYEQYF. The CDR3 DNA sequence: TGTGCCAGCAGCTTAGGAGGGATCAGGACCTACGAGCAGTACTTC. The full variable domain, with the rest looked up from reference TRBV7-2 and TRBJ2-7, is GAGVSQSPSNKVTEKGKDVELRCDPISGHTALYWYRQSLGQGLEFLIYFQGNSAPDKSGLPSDRFSAERTGGSVSTLTIQRTQQEDSAVYLCASSLGGIRTYEQYFGPGTRLTVT.

This chain uses TRBV5-1 with TRBJ2-7; a possible D gene is TRBD2 (5 bases). This CDR3 has 15 amino acids. Germline CDR1 is SGHRS and CDR2 is YFSETQ. Trimming stripped 0 bases from V and 3 bases from J, with 13 bases between. The CDR3 DNA is TGCGCCAGCAGCTTGGCCCGGGGTGGGATCTACGAGCAGTACTTC. The encoded protein is CASSLARGGIYEQYF.

The chain carries TRBV5-1 and TRBJ2-2; D gene unclear. Trimming removed 6 bases at V and 1 base at J, with 7 bases between. Germline V gene lookup returns CDR1 SGHRS and CDR2 YFSETQ. The CDR3 sequence is 13 residues long. The CDR3 is CASTTGNTGELFF. CDR3 sequence (DNA): TGCGCCAGCACCACTGGGAACACCGGGGAGCTGTTTTTT. Complete variable domain (other parts from reference TRBV5-1 and TRBJ2-2): KAGVTQTPRYLIKTRGQQVTLSCSPISGHRSVSWYQQTPGQGLQFLFEYFSETQRNKGNFPGRFSGRQFSNSRSEMNVSTLELGDSALYLCASTTGNTGELFFGEGSRLTVL.

The J gene is TRBJ1-2, the V gene TRBV6-5; TRBD1 is a possible D gene (6 bases). Between the trimmed V and J ends, which lost 0 bases and 10 bases, there was a span of 12 bases. The CDR3 has 13 amino acids. Germline V gives CDR1 MNHEY, CDR2 SVGAGI. The DNA of the CDR3 is TGTGCCAGCAGTTACTCGACCCGGACAGACTACACCTTC. As protein: CASSYSTRTDYTF.

The chain couples TRBV28 to TRBJ1-5; no reliable D call. V was trimmed by 3 bases and J by 3 bases, leaving 9 bases between them. In germline, CDR1 is MDHEN, CDR2 SYDVKM. The CDR3 totals 14 residues. CDR3 amino acids: CASSFPGPNQPQHF. CDR3 DNA sequence: TGTGCCAGCAGTTTCCCCGGGCCCAATCAGCCCCAGCATTTT.

The chain employs TRBV5-6 and TRBJ2-6, with D unresolved. V was shortened by 2 bases and J by 0 bases, with 6 bases between the two germline ends. The CDR3 has 15 amino acids. CDR1 and CDR2 from the germline V gene are SGHDT and YYEEEE. The CDR3 nucleotides read TGTGCCAGCAGCTTCCGACCCTCTGGGGCCAACGTCCTGACTTTC. This sequence encodes CASSFRPSGANVLTF.

This chain uses TRBV5-8 with TRBJ1-2; 7 positions match TRBD1. Germline CDR1 SGHTS, CDR2 YDEGEE. V was pared by 1 base and J by 6 bases, with 3 bases of the junction left unmatched. The CDR3 sequence is 13 residues long. The CDR3 coding sequence is TGTGCCAGCAGCTTGCCCGGGACAGATGGCTACACCTTC. Protein: CASSLPGTDGYTF.